This T cell receptor (beta chain) was profiled in a study of CD8+ T cells in alopecia areata. Study-wide results and caveats: Greater clonality was observed in lesional scalp samples, especially alopecia totalis/universalis, versus normal scalp.

The researchers isolated CD4+ and CD8+ T cells from PBMCs by sorting. Sequencing relied on a cDNA template that was reverse transcribed from extracted RNA. The table came from immunoSEQ multiplex PCR; TCRdb's copy has only in-frame clones and leaves some out. This sample has 150,000 or so clones, with about 54% found just once. This CDR3 is 14 amino acids long. The V end lost 5 bases, the J end lost 3 bases, and 12 bases lay between the germline ends. The germline V gene has CDR1 SEHNR and CDR2 FQNEAQ (reference sequence). As concerns this clone: What it binds is not known.

The clonotype originates from a human donor in good health. This chain joins TRBV7-9 and TRBJ2-3; a possible D gene is TRBD1 (6 bases). Specimen: CD4+ T cells sorted from blood. This CDR3 is CASSQGFLTDTQYF. The CDR3 DNA is TGTGCCAGCAGCCAGGGGTTTTTGACAGATACGCAGTATTTT. Filled out from reference TRBV7-9 and TRBJ2-3, the complete variable domain reads DTGVSQNPRHKITKRGQNVTFRCDPISEHNRLYWYRQTLGQGPEFLTYFQNEAQLEKSRLLSDRFSAERPKGSFSTLEIQRTEQGDSAMYLCASSQGFLTDTQYFGPGTRLTVL.